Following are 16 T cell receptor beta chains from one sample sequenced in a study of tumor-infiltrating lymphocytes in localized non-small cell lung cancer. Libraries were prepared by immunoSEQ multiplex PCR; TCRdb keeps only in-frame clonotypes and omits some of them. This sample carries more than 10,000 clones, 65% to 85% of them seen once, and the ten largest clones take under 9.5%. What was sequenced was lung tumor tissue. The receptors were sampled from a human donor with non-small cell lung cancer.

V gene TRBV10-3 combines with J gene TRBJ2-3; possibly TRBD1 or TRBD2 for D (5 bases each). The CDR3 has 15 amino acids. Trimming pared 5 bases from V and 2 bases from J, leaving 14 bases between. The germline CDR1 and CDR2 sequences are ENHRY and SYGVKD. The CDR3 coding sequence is TGTGCCATCAGTCATCCGGGACCAAACACAGATACGCAGTATTTT. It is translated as CAISHPGPNTDTQYF.

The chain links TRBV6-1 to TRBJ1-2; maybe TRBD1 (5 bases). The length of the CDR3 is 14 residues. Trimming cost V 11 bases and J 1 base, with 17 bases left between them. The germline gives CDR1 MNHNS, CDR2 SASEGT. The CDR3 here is CAGGWGSNNYGYTF. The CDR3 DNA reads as TGTGCCGGGGGATGGGGCAGTAATAACTATGGCTACACCTTC.

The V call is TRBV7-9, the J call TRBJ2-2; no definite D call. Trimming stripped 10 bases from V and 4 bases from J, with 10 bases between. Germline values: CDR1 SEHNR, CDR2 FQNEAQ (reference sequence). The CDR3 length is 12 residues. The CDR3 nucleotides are TGTGCCACGGCTGATGGCACCGGGGAGCTGTTTTTT. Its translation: CATADGTGELFF.

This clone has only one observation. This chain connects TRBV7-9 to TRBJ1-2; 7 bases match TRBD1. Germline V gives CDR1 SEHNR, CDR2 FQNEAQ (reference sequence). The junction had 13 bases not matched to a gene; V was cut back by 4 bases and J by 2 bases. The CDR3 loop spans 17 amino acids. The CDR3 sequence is CASSSTLADRSNYGYTF. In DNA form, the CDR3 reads TGTGCCAGCAGCTCCACTCTAGCGGACAGGTCGAACTATGGCTACACCTTC.

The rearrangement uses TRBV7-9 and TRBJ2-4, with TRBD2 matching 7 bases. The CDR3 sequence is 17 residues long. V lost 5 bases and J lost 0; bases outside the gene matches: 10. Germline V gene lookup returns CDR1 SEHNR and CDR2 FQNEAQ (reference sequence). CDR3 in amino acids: CASSPPGAGEAKNIQYF. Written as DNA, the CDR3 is TGTGCCAGCAGCCCCCCCGGGGCGGGAGAAGCCAAAAACATTCAGTACTTC.

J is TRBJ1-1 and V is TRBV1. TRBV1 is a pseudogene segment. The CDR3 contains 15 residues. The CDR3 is CTSSDPPGASTEAFF. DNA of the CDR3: TGCACCAGCAGCGACCCCCCGGGGGCCAGTACTGAAGCTTTCTTT.

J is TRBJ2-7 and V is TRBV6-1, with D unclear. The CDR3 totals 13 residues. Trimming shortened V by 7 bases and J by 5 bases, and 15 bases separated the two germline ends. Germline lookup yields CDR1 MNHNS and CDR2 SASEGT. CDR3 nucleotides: TGTGCCAGCACCCCGACAAGCCCCAACGAGCAGTACTTC. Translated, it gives CASTPTSPNEQYF.

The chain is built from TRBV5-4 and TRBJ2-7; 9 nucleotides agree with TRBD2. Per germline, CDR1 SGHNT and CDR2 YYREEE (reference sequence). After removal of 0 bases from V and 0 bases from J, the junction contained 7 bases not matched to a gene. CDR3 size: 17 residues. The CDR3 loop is CASSLVLGRGGSYEQYF. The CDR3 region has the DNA TGTGCCAGCAGCTTGGTTTTGGGGCGGGGGGGCTCCTACGAGCAGTACTTC. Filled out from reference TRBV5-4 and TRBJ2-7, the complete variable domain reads ETGVTQSPTHLIKTRGQQVTLRCSSQSGHNTVSWYQQALGQGPQFIFQYYREEENGRGNFPPRFSGLQFPNYSSELNVNALELDDSALYLCASSLVLGRGGSYEQYFGPGTRLTVT.

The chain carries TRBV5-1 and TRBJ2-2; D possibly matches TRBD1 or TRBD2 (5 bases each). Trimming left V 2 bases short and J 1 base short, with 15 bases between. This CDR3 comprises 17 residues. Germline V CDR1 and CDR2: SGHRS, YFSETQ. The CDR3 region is CASSLRFGALNTGELFF. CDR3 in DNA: TGCGCCAGCAGCTTAAGATTCGGGGCCCTGAACACCGGGGAGCTGTTTTTT.

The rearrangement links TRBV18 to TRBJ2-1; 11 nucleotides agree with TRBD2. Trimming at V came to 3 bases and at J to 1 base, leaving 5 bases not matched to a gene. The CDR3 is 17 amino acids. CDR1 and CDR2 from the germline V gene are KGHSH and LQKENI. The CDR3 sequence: CASSPLGLAASYNEQFF. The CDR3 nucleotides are TGTGCCAGCTCACCGCTGGGACTAGCGGCGTCCTACAATGAGCAGTTCTTC.

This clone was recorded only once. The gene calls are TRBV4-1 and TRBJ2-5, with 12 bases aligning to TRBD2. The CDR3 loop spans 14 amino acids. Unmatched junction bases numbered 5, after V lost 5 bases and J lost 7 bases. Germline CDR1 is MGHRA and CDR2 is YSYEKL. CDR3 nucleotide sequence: TGCGCCAGCAGCGAGACTAGCGGGAGTCGGACCCAGTACTTC. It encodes CASSETSGSRTQYF.

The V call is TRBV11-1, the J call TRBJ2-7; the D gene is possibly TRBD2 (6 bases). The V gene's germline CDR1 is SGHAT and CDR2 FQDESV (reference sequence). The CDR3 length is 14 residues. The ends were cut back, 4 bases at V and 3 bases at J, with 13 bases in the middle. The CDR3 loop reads CASSSGLAYYEQYF. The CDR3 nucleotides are TGTGCCAGCAGCTCCGGCCTAGCGTACTACGAGCAGTACTTC.

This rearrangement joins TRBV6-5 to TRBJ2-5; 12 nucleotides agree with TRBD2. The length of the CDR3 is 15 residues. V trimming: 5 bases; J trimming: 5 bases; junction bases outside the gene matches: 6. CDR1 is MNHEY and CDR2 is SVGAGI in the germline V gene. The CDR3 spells CASSTGLAGTETQYF. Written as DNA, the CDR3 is TGTGCCAGCAGTACCGGACTAGCGGGGACGGAGACCCAGTACTTC.

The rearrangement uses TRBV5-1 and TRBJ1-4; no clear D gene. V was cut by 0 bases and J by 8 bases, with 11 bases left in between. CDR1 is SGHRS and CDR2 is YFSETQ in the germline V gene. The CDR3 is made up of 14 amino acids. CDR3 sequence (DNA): TGCGCCAGCAGCTTGGCTCACGGTAAAGAAAAACTGTTTTTT. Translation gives CASSLAHGKEKLFF.

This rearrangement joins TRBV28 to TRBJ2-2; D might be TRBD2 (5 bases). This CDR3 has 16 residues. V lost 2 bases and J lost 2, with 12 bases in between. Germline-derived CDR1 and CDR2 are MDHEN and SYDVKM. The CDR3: CASSLAGLQNTGELFF. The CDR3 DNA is TGTGCCAGCAGTTTAGCTGGACTCCAAAACACCGGGGAGCTGTTTTTT.

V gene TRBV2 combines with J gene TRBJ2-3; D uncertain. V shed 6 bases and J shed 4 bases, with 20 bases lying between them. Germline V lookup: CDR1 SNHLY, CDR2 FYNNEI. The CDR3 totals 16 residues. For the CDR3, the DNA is TGTGCCAGCAGCTCCACCGATGTGCGTTGGGCAGATACGCAGTATTTT. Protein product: CASSSTDVRWADTQYF.